What follows are 11 T cell receptor beta chains derived from one specimen sequenced in a study of CD8 T cells in Susac syndrome. Roughly 0.45 to 1 ug RNA was reverse transcribed with random hexamers. TCRdb fed the immunoSEQ multiplex PCR reads into MiXCR, producing one record per CDR3 protein. The sample shows 180,000 or so distinct CDR3 sequences, 85% to 95% of them seen only once. Sequenced input: CD4+ T cells from PBMCs. These receptors were collected from a human donor in good health.

Here the CDR3 reads CASLRGLSTDTQYF. The CDR3 DNA follows: TGTGCCAGCCTCCGGGGGTTAAGCACAGATACGCAGTATTTT. V usage is TRBV12-3 or TRBV12-4 and J usage is TRBJ2-3; possibly TRBD2 for D (6 bases). The CDR3 runs to 14 residues. The V gene lost 8 bases and the J gene lost 0 bases, with 12 bases spanning the gap.

This clonotype was found once. The J gene is TRBJ2-3, the V gene TRBV18; weak D call: TRBD2 (5 bases). V was trimmed by 10 bases and J by 0 bases, leaving 17 bases between them. The CDR3 is 15 residues long. Germline CDR1 reads KGHSH; CDR2 reads LQKENI. The CDR3 loop reads CATSRLGGSTDTQYF. The CDR3 DNA follows: TGTGCCACTTCGAGGTTAGGAGGAAGCACAGATACGCAGTATTTT. The full variable domain, rest sourced from reference TRBV18 and TRBJ2-3, is NAGVMQNPRHLVRRRGQEARLRCSPMKGHSHVYWYRQLPEEGLKFMVYLQKENIIDESGMPKERFSAEFPKEGPSILRIQQVVRGDSAAYFCATSRLGGSTDTQYFGPGTRLTVL.

The chain couples TRBV14 to TRBJ2-6, with TRBD1 identical over 8 bases. The CDR3 consists of 15 residues. After removal of 6 bases from V and 3 bases from J, the junction contained 4 bases not matched to a gene. Looked up from germline, CDR1 is SGHDN and CDR2 is FVKESK. CDR3 in DNA: TGTGCCAGCAGACGGACAGGGCTTGGGGCCAACGTCCTGACTTTC. Its translation: CASRRTGLGANVLTF.

This sequence joins TRBV5-1 and TRBJ1-4, with D possibly matching TRBD1 (5 bases). The CDR3 totals 14 residues. Germline assignment: CDR1 SGHRS and CDR2 YFSETQ. V was cut by 4 bases and J by 1 base, with 8 bases left in between. The DNA for the CDR3 is TGCGCCAGCAGCGGAACAGGAACTAATGAAAAACTGTTTTTT. This sequence encodes CASSGTGTNEKLFF.

The gene calls are TRBV5-6 and TRBJ2-3; D ambiguous. The CDR3 runs to 14 residues. Germline V gene data show CDR1 as SGHDT and CDR2 as YYEEEE. With 2 bases removed from V and 4 bases from J, the gap between germline ends came to 11 bases. This CDR3 reads CASSFQAGPDTQYF. The CDR3 DNA sequence: TGTGCCAGCAGCTTCCAAGCTGGCCCAGATACGCAGTATTTT.

The chain couples TRBV30 to TRBJ2-6, with TRBD1 as a possible D gene (6 bases). V lost 3 bases, J lost 4 bases, and 34 bases lay in between. Germline V CDR1 and CDR2: GTSNPN, SVGIG (reference sequence). This CDR3 contains 22 residues. The chain's CDR3 is CAWRRSSRDTWVLSSGANVLTF. For the CDR3, the DNA is TGTGCCTGGAGGCGATCTTCCCGGGACACCTGGGTCCTTAGTTCCGGGGCCAACGTCCTGACTTTC.

This clonotype showed up just once. The chain combines TRBV5-6 with TRBJ1-5, with TRBD1 as a possible D gene (5 bases). The CDR3 spans 14 residues. Germline V gene lookup returns CDR1 SGHDT and CDR2 YYEEEE. Trimming cost V 0 bases and J 7 bases, with 11 bases left between them. The CDR3: CASSLGGARQPQHF. The CDR3 DNA is TGTGCCAGCAGCTTGGGAGGGGCGAGGCAGCCCCAGCATTTT.

This chain's CDR3 is CASSLEGDNQPQHF. In nucleotides, the CDR3 is TGTGCCAGCAGCCTCGAGGGGGACAATCAGCCCCAGCATTTT. The chain joins TRBV3-1 to TRBJ1-5; D may be TRBD1 (6 bases). V gave up 4 bases and J gave up 3 bases, with 10 bases separating them. CDR1 and CDR2 (germline): LGHDT, YNNKEL (reference sequence). The CDR3 covers 14 residues.

The chain is built from TRBV11-2 and TRBJ2-1; tentative D call: TRBD2 (5 bases). The CDR3 sequence is 15 residues long. V lost 5 bases and J lost 5, with 16 bases in between. Germline V CDR1 and CDR2: SGHAT, FQNNGV. CDR3 bases: TGTGCCAGCAGCCCGACGTTCGGGATAGACAATGAGCAGTTCTTC. Translating it yields CASSPTFGIDNEQFF.

The chain uses TRBV6-4 and TRBJ2-2, with D uncertain. Germline CDR1 MRHNA, CDR2 SNTAGT. V lost 0 bases to trimming and J lost 6 bases, with 8 bases between them. This CDR3 region has 14 residues. In nucleotides, the CDR3 is TGTGCCAGCAGTGACTCGTGGGCGGCCGGGGAGCTGTTTTTT. This sequence encodes CASSDSWAAGELFF.

The rearrangement links TRBV30 to TRBJ2-3, with D uncertain. Trimming took 4 bases from V and 5 from J, leaving 10 bases between them. Germline V gives CDR1 GTSNPN, CDR2 SVGIG (reference sequence). The CDR3 consists of 12 residues. CDR3 loop: CAWIGDGDTQYF. CDR3 bases: TGTGCCTGGATAGGCGACGGAGATACGCAGTATTTT.